Shown below are 8 T cell receptor beta chains from a single sample sequenced in a study of blood T cells in healthy people across ages. The second PCR ran roughly 7 to 12 cycles with a sample-barcoded 5' primer and J-beta primers. Using its own MiXCR run on the 5' RACE reads, TCRdb lists one record per CDR3 protein. The profile covers approximately 810,000 distinct CDR3 sequences, with about 28% appearing a single time and 15% to 20% taken by the ten largest. The sequenced material came from blood. These receptors were taken from a woman of 80 years or more in good health.

Ten or more counts support this clonotype. This chain joins TRBV12-3 or TRBV12-4 and TRBJ1-2; maybe TRBD1 (5 bases). The CDR3 consists of 13 residues. Trimming shortened V by 11 bases and J by 5 bases, and 18 bases separated the two germline ends. The chain's CDR3 is CAGGEDGAYGYTF. The CDR3 DNA reads as TGTGCCGGGGGGGAAGACGGGGCGTATGGCTACACCTTC.

Of note for this clonotype: Its ends do not fully match the called genes, so a read error is possible. This chain connects TRBV7-2 to TRBJ1-6; D unclear. The CDR3 consists of 14 residues. Germline V gene data show CDR1 as SGHTA and CDR2 as FQGNSA. This chain's CDR3 is CAGSPDRRGSPLHF. CDR3 bases: TGTGCCGGCAGCCCGGACCGGAGAGGCTCACCCCTCCACTTT.

Comments on this clonotype: This may come from a read error, since a much larger clone is one base off. J is TRBJ2-4 and V is TRBV12-3 or TRBV12-4; D possibly uses TRBD1 or TRBD2 (5 bases each). Trimming took 6 bases from V and 4 from J, leaving 13 bases between them. This CDR3 has 14 amino acids. CDR3 amino acids: CASRWDGVKNIQYF. The CDR3 bases are TGTGCCAGCAGATGGGACGGGGTGAAAAACATTCAGTACTTC.

This chain connects TRBV30 to TRBJ1-3; D remains unclear. V was pared by 5 bases and J by 0 bases, with 14 bases between. Germline V gene sequence: CDR1 GTSNPN, CDR2 SVGIG (reference sequence). The CDR3 runs to 15 residues. The CDR3, as DNA: TGTGCCTGGGACTCAGACGGCCTCTCTGGAAACACCATATATTTT. This codes for CAWDSDGLSGNTIYF.

This rearrangement joins TRBV7-6 to TRBJ1-1; D possibly corresponds to TRBD1 (5 bases). Germline CDR1 is SGHVS and CDR2 is FNYEAQ. V was clipped by 1 base and J by 1 base, with 10 bases between them. This CDR3 contains 15 residues. CDR3 DNA: TGTGCCAGCAGCTTAGGGGCAGGGCGGAACACTGAAGCTTTCTTT. It codes for CASSLGAGRNTEAFF. Full variable domain (outside the CDR3, taken from reference TRBV7-6 and TRBJ1-1): GAGVSQSPRYKVTKRGQDVALRCDPISGHVSLYWYRQALGQGPEFLTYFNYEAQQDKSGLPNDRFSAERPEGSISTLTIQRTEQRDSAMYRCASSLGAGRNTEAFFGQGTRLTVV.

This clonotype has a count of ten or more. V gene TRBV7-2 combines with J gene TRBJ1-6; tentatively, D is TRBD1 (6 bases). V gave up 2 bases and J gave up 7 bases, with 12 bases separating them. Germline values: CDR1 SGHTA, CDR2 FQGNSA. This CDR3 is 15 amino acids long. The CDR3 DNA reads as TGTGCCAGCAGCTTATCAGTAACAGGGAATTCACCCCTCCACTTT. This encodes CASSLSVTGNSPLHF.

V is TRBV7-2 and J is TRBJ2-5, with D possibly matching TRBD1 (6 bases). Matching the DNA end better, TRBJ2-7 makes the J call doubtful. Germline CDR1 is SGHTA and CDR2 is FQGNSA. The CDR3 is 15 residues long. The CDR3 DNA follows: TGTGCCAGCAGCTCTTCAGGTGGGGGACACTACGAGCAGTACTTC. Its protein is CASSSSGGGHYEQYF.

Many counts were recorded for this clonotype. V usage is TRBV6-1 and J usage is TRBJ2-6; D perhaps matches TRBD2 (5 bases). The V gene lost 6 bases and the J gene lost 0 bases, with 12 bases spanning the gap. Germline CDR1 and CDR2: MNHNS and SASEGT. CDR3 length: 16 amino acids. CDR3: CASSLYTSSGANVLTF. The CDR3, as DNA: TGTGCCAGCAGCCTTTATACTAGCTCTGGGGCCAACGTCCTGACTTTC.